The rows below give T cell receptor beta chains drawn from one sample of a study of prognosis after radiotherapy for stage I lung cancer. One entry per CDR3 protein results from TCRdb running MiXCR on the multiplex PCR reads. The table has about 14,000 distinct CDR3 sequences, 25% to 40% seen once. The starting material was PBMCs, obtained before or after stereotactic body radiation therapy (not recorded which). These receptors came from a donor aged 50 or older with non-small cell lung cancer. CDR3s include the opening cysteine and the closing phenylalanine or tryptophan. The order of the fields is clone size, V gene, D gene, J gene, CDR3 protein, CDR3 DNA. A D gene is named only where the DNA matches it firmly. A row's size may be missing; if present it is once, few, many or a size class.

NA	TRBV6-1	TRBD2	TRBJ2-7	CASSEGAGGLHEHYF	TGTGCCAGCAGTGAAGGAGCGGGAGGGTTACACGAGCATTACTTC
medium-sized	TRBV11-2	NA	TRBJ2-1	CASSSTSSPSGYNEQFF	TGTGCCAGCAGCTCCACTAGCTCCCCCTCTGGATACAATGAGCAGTTCTTC
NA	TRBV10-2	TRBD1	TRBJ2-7	CDSKNRDRVYEQYF	TGCGACAGCAAGAACCGGGACAGGGTCTACGAGCAGTACTTC
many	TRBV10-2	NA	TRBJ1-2	CASSESRFTYGYTF	TGCGCCAGCAGTGAGTCACGATTTACCTATGGCTACACCTTC
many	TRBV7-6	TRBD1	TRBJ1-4	CASSPNRGGNEKLFF	TGTGCCAGCAGCCCCAACAGGGGAGGAAATGAAAAACTGTTTTTT
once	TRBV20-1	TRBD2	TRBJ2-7	CSASRRTSGSAYAYEQYF	TGCAGTGCTTCCCGAAGGACTAGCGGTAGTGCCTACGCCTACGAGCAGTACTTC
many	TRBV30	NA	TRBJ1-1	CAWSEPNTEAFF	TGTGCCTGGAGTGAACCGAACACTGAAGCTTTCTTT
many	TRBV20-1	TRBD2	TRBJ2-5	CSAVGGSGSTGTQYF	TGCAGTGCCGTGGGTGGCAGCGGGAGCACAGGGACCCAGTACTTC
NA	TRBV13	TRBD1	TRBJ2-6	CANSTRTGGLPGANVLTF	TGTGCCAACAGTACCCGGACAGGGGGATTGCCTGGGGCCAACGTCCTGACTTTC
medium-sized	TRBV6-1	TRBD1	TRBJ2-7	CASRLLPGQSTYEQYF	TGTGCCAGCAGACTTCTACCGGGACAGAGCACCTACGAGCAGTACTTC
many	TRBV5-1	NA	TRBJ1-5	CASSLEGWQPQHF	TGCGCCAGCAGCTTGGAGGGCTGGCAGCCCCAGCATTTT
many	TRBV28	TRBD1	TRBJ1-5	CASRNLDRNNQPQHF	TGTGCCAGCAGAAATCTGGACAGGAACAATCAGCCCCAGCATTTT
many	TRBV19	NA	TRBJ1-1	CASTVSPGAQNTEAFF	TGTGCCAGTACAGTTAGTCCCGGGGCGCAGAACACTGAAGCTTTCTTT
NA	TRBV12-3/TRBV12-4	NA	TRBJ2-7	CASTDWTASYEQYF	TGTGCCAGCACCGATTGGACCGCCTCCTACGAGCAGTACTTC
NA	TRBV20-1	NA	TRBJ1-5	CSASPGPKSPKYQPQRF	TGCAGTGCTAGTCCGGGACCCAAGAGCCCAAAGTATCAGCCCCAGCGTTTT
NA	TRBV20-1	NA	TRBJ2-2	CSPPARTGTNTGELFF	TGCAGTCCCCCGGCGCGGACTGGAACGAACACCGGGGAGCTGTTTTTT
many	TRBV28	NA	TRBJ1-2	CALQGPNYGYTF	TGTGCCCTCCAGGGACCGAACTATGGCTACACCTTC
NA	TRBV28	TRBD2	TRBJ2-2	CACISPGLVTGELFF	TGTGCCTGCATTTCCCCGGGACTAGTTACCGGGGAGCTGTTTTTT
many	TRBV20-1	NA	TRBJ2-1	CSAQRPGRDEQFF	TGCAGTGCCCAAAGACCGGGTAGGGATGAGCAGTTCTTC
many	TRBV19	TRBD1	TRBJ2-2	CASRRDRGNTGELFF	TGTGCCAGTAGGCGGGACAGGGGGAACACCGGGGAGCTGTTTTTT
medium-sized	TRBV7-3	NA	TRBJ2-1	CASSQPQLADSQYNEQFF	TGTGCCAGCAGCCAACCCCAACTAGCAGATTCTCAATACAATGAGCAGTTCTTC
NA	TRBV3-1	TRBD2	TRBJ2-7	CASLRPGLVYEQYF	TGTGCCAGCCTTCGCCCGGGACTAGTATACGAGCAGTACTTC
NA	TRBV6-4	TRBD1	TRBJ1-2	CASTSDRGPSRYGYTF	TGTGCCAGCACCTCGGACAGGGGGCCCTCTAGGTATGGCTACACCTTC
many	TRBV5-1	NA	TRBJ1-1	CASSFAKGDTEAFF	TGCGCCAGCAGCTTTGCCAAGGGGGACACTGAAGCTTTCTTT
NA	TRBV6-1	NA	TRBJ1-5	CASEVVWSNQPQHF	TGTGCCAGTGAAGTGGTTTGGAGCAATCAGCCCCAGCATTTT
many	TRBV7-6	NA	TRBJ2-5	CASSLVAGGETQYF	TGTGCCAGCAGCTTAGTCGCTGGAGGAGAGACCCAGTACTTC
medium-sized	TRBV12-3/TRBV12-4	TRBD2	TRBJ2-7	CASSFRRGAYEQYF	TGTGCCAGCAGTTTCAGGCGGGGGGCCTACGAGCAGTACTTC
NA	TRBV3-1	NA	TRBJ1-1	CANSHDRRRSTEAFF	TGTGCCAACAGCCATGATAGACGACGGAGCACTGAAGCTTTCTTT
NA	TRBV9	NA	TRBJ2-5	CASSPQTLSKETQYF	TGTGCCAGCAGCCCCCAAACCCTCTCCAAAGAGACCCAGTACTTC
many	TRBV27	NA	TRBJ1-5	CASSLKTGGNQPQHF	TGTGCCAGCAGTTTAAAGACAGGAGGCAATCAGCCCCAGCATTTT
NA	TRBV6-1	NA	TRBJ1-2	CASITQDGTHGYTF	TGTGCCAGCATTACCCAGGACGGAACACATGGCTACACCTTC
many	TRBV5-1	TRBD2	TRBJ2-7	CASSSWRGSGINYEQYF	TGCGCCAGCAGCTCCTGGCGCGGTAGCGGGATTAACTACGAGCAGTACTTC
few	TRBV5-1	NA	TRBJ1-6	CASRGEDRYNSPLHF	TGCGCCAGCAGGGGGGAGGACAGATATAATTCACCCCTCCACTTT
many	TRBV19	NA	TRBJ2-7	CASSIFESSYEQYF	TGTGCCAGTAGTATATTCGAGAGCTCCTACGAGCAGTACTTC
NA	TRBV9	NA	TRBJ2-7	CASSVQAAYEQYF	TGTGCCAGCAGCGTGCAAGCGGCCTACGAGCAGTACTTC
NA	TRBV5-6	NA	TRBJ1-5	CASSFTGRGYSDQPQHF	TGTGCCAGCAGCTTCACAGGGAGGGGATATAGCGATCAGCCCCAGCATTTT
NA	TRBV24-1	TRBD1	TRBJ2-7	CATSDTGTGGGYEQYF	TGTGCCACCAGTGACACCGGGACAGGGGGCGGATACGAGCAGTACTTC
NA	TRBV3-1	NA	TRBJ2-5	CASSLGLGTKYF	TGTGCCAGCAGCCTCGGACTCGGGACAAAGTACTTC
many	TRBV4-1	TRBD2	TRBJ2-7	CASSHSGSYDEQYF	TGCGCCAGCAGTCACAGCGGGAGCTACGACGAGCAGTACTTC
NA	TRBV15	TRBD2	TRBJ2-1	CATRFSGKSYNEQFF	TGTGCCACCAGATTTAGCGGGAAATCTTACAATGAGCAGTTCTTC
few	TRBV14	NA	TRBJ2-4	CASSQRSRGIQYF	TGTGCCAGCAGCCAAAGGAGCCGAGGGATTCAGTACTTC
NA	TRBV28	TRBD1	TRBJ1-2	CGQGYYTF	TGCGGACAGGGTTACTACACCTTC
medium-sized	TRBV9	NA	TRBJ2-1	CASSVVGVVNEQFF	TGTGCCAGCAGCGTAGTTGGGGTAGTCAATGAGCAGTTCTTC
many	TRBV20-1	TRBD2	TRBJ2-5	CSADGGVETQYF	TGCAGTGCTGATGGGGGGGTGGAGACCCAGTACTTC
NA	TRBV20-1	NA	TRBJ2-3	CSPRDLGAPDTQYF	TGCAGTCCTCGAGACTTAGGGGCACCAGATACGCAGTATTTT
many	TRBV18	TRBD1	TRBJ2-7	CASSFSGQPYEQYF	TGTGCCAGCTCATTCTCGGGACAGCCCTACGAGCAGTACTTC
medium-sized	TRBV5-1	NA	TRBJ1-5	CASSLEGGGIQPQHF	TGCGCCAGCAGCTTGGAGGGTGGTGGAATTCAGCCCCAGCATTTT
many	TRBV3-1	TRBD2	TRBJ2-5	CASSLHTGTSGRETQYF	TGTGCCAGCAGCCTACACACCGGGACTAGCGGGAGAGAGACCCAGTACTTC